Following are 30 T cell receptor beta chains from one sample sequenced in a study of cytomegalovirus exposure and HLA in healthy donors. 13 Jbeta primers and 60 Vbeta primers were used for the PCR. The protocol was immunoSEQ multiplex PCR, while the TCRdb copy is restricted to in-frame clones and leaves out a portion. The data contain about 160,000 clones, roughly 83% of them singletons. Sequencing was done on a sample of PBMCs. These TCRs come from a human donor in good health.

This clone was found a few times. V usage is TRBV5-4 and J usage is TRBJ2-5; TRBD2 might be the D (5 bases). Trimming left V 4 bases short and J 4 bases short, with 17 bases between. This CDR3 has 15 amino acids. The germline V gene encodes CDR1 SGHNT and CDR2 YYREEE (reference sequence). The CDR3 here is CASSNGPAGGETQYF. CDR3 sequence (DNA): TGTGCCAGCAGCAATGGACCCGCAGGAGGAGAGACCCAGTACTTC.

The gene calls are TRBV29-1 and TRBJ1-2; D gene ambiguous. CDR1 is SQVTM and CDR2 is ANQGSEA in the germline V gene. Deletions cut 0 bases from V and 4 bases from J, with 9 bases between. The CDR3 is made up of 13 amino acids. CDR3 in amino acids: CSVEDRGFYGYTF. For the CDR3, the DNA is TGCAGCGTTGAAGATCGAGGGTTCTATGGCTACACCTTC.

The gene calls are TRBV30 and TRBJ1-2; possible D gene TRBD1, 5 bases. Germline V gene lookup returns CDR1 GTSNPN and CDR2 SVGIG (reference sequence). This CDR3 contains 11 residues. V was pared by 4 bases and J by 4 bases, with 7 bases between. CDR3 DNA: TGTGCCTGGAAGACAGCCTATGGCTACACCTTC. It yields the protein CAWKTAYGYTF. Supplemented by reference TRBV30 and TRBJ1-2, the full variable domain reads SQTIHQWPATLVQPVGSPLSLECTVEGTSNPNLYWYRQAAGRGLQLLFYSVGIGQISSEVPQNLSASRPQDRQFILSSKKLLLSDSGFYLCAWKTAYGYTFGSGTRLTVV.

The V gene is TRBV5-6, the J gene TRBJ1-3, with D uncertain. The CDR3 covers 17 residues. V was cut by 2 bases and J by 0 bases, with 15 bases left in between. The germline V gene has CDR1 SGHDT and CDR2 YYEEEE. CDR3 residues: CASSFRRRIISGNTIYF. In nucleotides, the CDR3 is TGTGCCAGCAGCTTTAGGCGGAGGATTATCTCTGGAAACACCATATATTTT.

The table lists this clone with a count of one. V is TRBV5-6 and J is TRBJ1-2; D unresolved. Trimming took off 0 bases at V and 8 bases at J, with 11 bases between the two ends. Germline loops: CDR1 SGHDT, CDR2 YYEEEE. The CDR3 length is 13 residues. DNA of the CDR3: TGTGCCAGCAGCTTGGACCTACTAGGCGGCTACACCTTC. Translation: CASSLDLLGGYTF.

This clone showed up just once. The V gene is TRBV2, the J gene TRBJ1-5; D is unclear. The V gene's germline CDR1 is SNHLY and CDR2 FYNNEI. CDR3 length: 14 amino acids. Trimming cost V 3 bases and J 4 bases, with 10 bases left between them. The CDR3 reads CASSENPVNQPQHF. CDR3 coding DNA: TGTGCCAGCAGTGAGAATCCAGTAAATCAGCCCCAGCATTTT.

The genes are TRBV7-8 and TRBJ2-7; weak D call: TRBD1 (5 bases). V gave up 2 bases and J gave up 1 base, with 12 bases separating them. Germline V lookup: CDR1 SGHVS, CDR2 FQNEAQ. CDR3 length equals 15 residues. This CDR3 is CASSLPAAGSYEQYF. The CDR3 coding sequence is TGTGCCAGCAGCTTACCCGCCGCAGGGTCCTACGAGCAGTACTTC.

The J gene is TRBJ2-5, the V gene TRBV29-1; 9 bases align to TRBD1. The ends lost 7 bases at V and 3 bases at J; junction bases unmatched: 3. This CDR3 is 12 amino acids long. The germline gives CDR1 SQVTM, CDR2 ANQGSEA. The CDR3 coding sequence is TGCAGCGGACGGACAGGGGAAGAGACCCAGTACTTC. Translation gives CSGRTGEETQYF.

V usage is TRBV6-1 and J usage is TRBJ2-3; D possibly corresponds to TRBD1 (5 bases). This CDR3 comprises 16 residues. The V end lost 3 bases, the J end lost 2 bases, and 15 bases lay between the germline ends. The germline gives CDR1 MNHNS, CDR2 SASEGT. The CDR3 spells CASSDGMDKNTDTQYF. In DNA, the CDR3 is TGTGCCAGCAGTGACGGCATGGACAAGAACACAGATACGCAGTATTTT.

The V gene is TRBV15, the J gene TRBJ2-1; 7 positions match TRBD2. J was trimmed by 10 bases and V by 1 base; bases with no gene match: 7. There are 14 residues in the CDR3. Germline CDR1 and CDR2: LNHNV and YYDKDF (reference sequence). The DNA for the CDR3 is TGTGCCACCAGCAGAGGCCGGGACTACGAAGAGCAGTTCTTC. Protein product: CATSRGRDYEEQFF.

The rearrangement uses TRBV6-5 and TRBJ1-1, with 7 bases matching TRBD1. With V trimmed by 7 bases and J by 7 bases, 3 bases remained unmatched. The CDR3 covers 11 residues. CDR1 is MNHEY, CDR2 SVGAGI, per germline. The CDR3 loop is CASTRQGEAFF. Written as DNA, the CDR3 is TGTGCCAGCACCAGACAGGGTGAAGCTTTCTTT.

The chain carries TRBV7-3 and TRBJ1-1, with 7 bases aligning to TRBD1. Per germline, CDR1 SGHTA and CDR2 FQGTGA. Unmatched junction bases numbered 10, after V lost 0 bases and J lost 0 bases. This CDR3 contains 18 residues. The CDR3 DNA reads TGTGCCAGCAGCTTAACATCCGCCGGGACAGCAATGAACACTGAAGCTTTCTTT. Its translation: CASSLTSAGTAMNTEAFF.

CDR3: CASSPTPSNEKLFF. For the CDR3, the DNA is TGTGCCAGCAGTCCAACCCCCAGTAATGAAAAACTGTTTTTT. The V call is TRBV28, the J call TRBJ1-4; no clear D. The CDR3 extends over 14 amino acids. Looked up from germline, CDR1 is MDHEN and CDR2 is SYDVKM. Trimming left V 5 bases short and J 4 bases short, with 11 bases between.

The chain employs TRBV6-1 and TRBJ1-4; possible D gene TRBD1, 5 bases. The length of the CDR3 is 15 residues. Per germline, CDR1 MNHNS and CDR2 SASEGT. V lost 1 base to trimming and J lost 8 bases, with 14 bases between them. Here the CDR3 reads CASSEGTLGGEKLFF. CDR3 DNA sequence: TGTGCCAGCAGTGAAGGGACACTCGGAGGGGAAAAACTGTTTTTT.

This clone occurred a few times. The junction and the germline gene differ at one end; a read error may be behind it. The chain carries TRBV6-1 and TRBJ1-1; TRBD1 matches at 9 bases. The CDR3 length is 15 residues. Germline CDR1 is MNHNS and CDR2 is SASEGT. Here the CDR3 DNA reads TGTGCCAGCCCGGGGACAGGGAGGGTCGGCACTGAAACTTTCTTT. Translated: CASPGTGRVGTETFF.

The chain carries TRBV2 and TRBJ2-1; the match to TRBD2 covers 14 bases. This CDR3 contains 15 residues. The V and J ends lost 4 bases and 6 bases, in that order; junction bases with no gene match: 2. Germline values: CDR1 SNHLY, CDR2 FYNNEI. The DNA of the CDR3 is TGTGCCAGCAGTGGACTAGCGGGGGGGGGCAATGAGCAGTTCTTC. Translating it yields CASSGLAGGGNEQFF. The full variable domain, rest sourced from reference TRBV2 and TRBJ2-1, is EPEVTQTPSHQVTQMGQEVILRCVPISNHLYFYWYRQILGQKVEFLVSFYNNEISEKSEIFDDQFSVERPDGSNFTLKIRSTKLEDSAMYFCASSGLAGGGNEQFFGPGTRLTVL.

This clone was found a few times. The rearrangement uses TRBV6-4 and TRBJ2-1, with 11 bases matching TRBD2. With V trimmed by 2 bases and J by 0 bases, 0 bases remained unmatched. The CDR3 has 16 residues. The V gene's germline CDR1 is MRHNA and CDR2 SNTAGT. CDR3 sequence (DNA): TGTGCCAGCAGTGACACTAGCGGGAGCTCCTACAATGAGCAGTTCTTC. Protein sequence: CASSDTSGSSYNEQFF.

This chain connects TRBV9 to TRBJ2-7; TRBD2 agrees at 11 bases. V was pared by 2 bases and J by 3 bases, with 4 bases of the junction left unmatched. The CDR3 spans 15 residues. From germline, CDR1 is SGDLS and CDR2 YYNGEE. This chain's CDR3 is CASSVTSGEFYEQYF. For the CDR3, the DNA is TGTGCCAGCAGCGTGACTAGCGGGGAATTCTACGAGCAGTACTTC.

The rearrangement joins TRBV28 to TRBJ2-7; TRBD2 matches 15 bases. The CDR3 runs 15 residues. Germline V gene lookup returns CDR1 MDHEN and CDR2 SYDVKM. Trimming took 7 bases from V and 6 from J; bases not matched to a gene: 7. The CDR3, as DNA: TGTGCCAGCACCCCCGGACTAGCGGGAGGGGGCGAGCAGTACTTC. Translation gives CASTPGLAGGGEQYF. Looking up the rest from reference TRBV28 and TRBJ2-7 gives the full variable domain: DVKVTQSSRYLVKRTGEKVFLECVQDMDHENMFWYRQDPGLGLRLIYFSYDVKMKEKGDIPEGYSVSREKKERFSLILESASTNQTSMYLCASTPGLAGGGEQYFGPGTRLTVT.

This chain uses TRBV29-1 with TRBJ1-1; perhaps TRBD1 as D (6 bases). Deletions cut 0 bases from V and 0 bases from J, with 11 bases between. The germline gives CDR1 SQVTM, CDR2 ANQGSEA. The CDR3 consists of 15 residues. The CDR3 DNA sequence: TGCAGCGTTGAAGAGGGGGGGGCGATGAACACTGAAGCTTTCTTT. Protein product: CSVEEGGAMNTEAFF.

The chain is built from TRBV27 and TRBJ2-7; unclear D gene. CDR1 is MNHEY and CDR2 is SMNVEV in the germline V gene (reference sequence). Trimming cost V 5 bases and J 3 bases, with 14 bases left between them. The CDR3 loop spans 14 amino acids. CDR3 DNA: TGTGCCAGCAGTGCAACTACGACGCGCTACGAGCAGTACTTC. Translation gives CASSATTTRYEQYF.

This clone was seen a single time. The chain is built from TRBV15 and TRBJ2-7; D is perhaps TRBD2 (5 bases). CDR3 length equals 14 residues. Trimming removed 8 bases at V and 3 bases at J, with 17 bases between. Germline CDR1 LNHNV, CDR2 YYDKDF (reference sequence). The DNA for the CDR3 is TGTGCCACCTCGCGTCCCGGACTGAGCTACGAGCAGTACTTC. Protein product: CATSRPGLSYEQYF.

This clone has more than one count but fewer than ten. CDR3 sequence: CASSRGQVIEKLFF. The CDR3 DNA sequence: TGTGCCAGCAGCAGAGGACAGGTTATTGAAAAACTGTTTTTT. The chain is built from TRBV14 and TRBJ1-4; 7 nucleotides agree with TRBD1. CDR1 SGHDN and CDR2 FVKESK come from the germline V gene. This CDR3 has 14 amino acids. V shed 5 bases, J shed 7 bases, and the junction held 7 bases outside the gene matches.

This clone was observed a single time. This chain links TRBV6-6 with TRBJ1-5, with 9 bases aligning to TRBD1. The CDR3 is made up of 14 amino acids. Looked up from germline, CDR1 is MNHNY and CDR2 is SVGAGI (reference sequence). The ends lost 4 bases at V and 7 bases at J; junction bases unmatched: 5. The CDR3 spells CASSWDREGQPQHF. The CDR3 region has the DNA TGTGCCAGCAGTTGGGACAGGGAGGGGCAGCCCCAGCATTTT.

Worth noting for this clone: Other DNA sequences in this specimen translate into the identical CDR3. The J gene is TRBJ1-1, the V gene TRBV5-1, with D perhaps TRBD1 (5 bases). The CDR3 totals 15 residues. Germline V gene sequence: CDR1 SGHRS, CDR2 YFSETQ. Trimming removed 0 bases from V and 1 base from J, with 10 bases in between. CDR3 sequence: CASSLGGTTNTEAFF. The CDR3 DNA reads TGCGCCAGCAGCTTGGGAGGGACTACGAACACTGAAGCTTTCTTT.

The V and J genes are TRBV5-1 and TRBJ2-2; weak D call: TRBD1 (6 bases). Trimming took 0 bases from V and 6 from J, leaving 12 bases between them. The CDR3 covers 15 residues. Per the germline V gene, CDR1 is SGHRS and CDR2 is YFSETQ. CDR3 sequence (DNA): TGCGCCAGCAGCTTGGCGCTGGGGGCGTCCGGGGAGCTGTTTTTT. Translated: CASSLALGASGELFF.

The chain recombines TRBV7-2 with TRBJ2-5; D is possibly TRBD1 (5 bases). Germline V CDR1 and CDR2: SGHTA, FQGNSA. This CDR3 comprises 13 residues. The ends were cut back, 4 bases at V and 1 base at J, with 7 bases in the middle. CDR3 loop: CASSSTVQETQYF. For the CDR3, the DNA is TGTGCCAGCAGCTCGACAGTCCAAGAGACCCAGTACTTC. The full variable domain, completed using reference TRBV7-2 and TRBJ2-5, is GAGVSQSPSNKVTEKGKDVELRCDPISGHTALYWYRQSLGQGLEFLIYFQGNSAPDKSGLPSDRFSAERTGGSVSTLTIQRTQQEDSAVYLCASSSTVQETQYFGPGTRLLVL.

The J gene is TRBJ1-2, the V gene TRBV29-1; the match to TRBD1 covers 9 bases. Germline V lookup: CDR1 SQVTM, CDR2 ANQGSEA. The V segment lost 7 bases and the J segment 0 bases; nucleotides outside the gene matches: 12. The CDR3 is 16 amino acids. The CDR3 protein is CSADPGQGKPNYGYTF. The CDR3 DNA follows: TGCAGCGCCGATCCGGGACAGGGAAAACCTAACTATGGCTACACCTTC.

CDR3 sequence: CASSEPGLAADTQYF. The DNA for the CDR3 is TGTGCCAGCAGCGAGCCTGGACTAGCTGCTGATACGCAGTATTTT. The chain links TRBV6-1 to TRBJ2-3; 8 positions match TRBD2. This CDR3 is 15 amino acids long. Trimming cost V 6 bases and J 6 bases; bases outside gene matches: 11. Per germline, CDR1 MNHNS and CDR2 SASEGT.

The genes are TRBV2 and TRBJ1-2; D not certain. The V and J ends lost 7 bases and 4 bases respectively, with 10 bases between them. This CDR3 contains 12 residues. CDR1 is SNHLY, CDR2 FYNNEI, per germline. CDR3 loop: CASMTESYGYTF. The CDR3 DNA reads as TGTGCCAGCATGACTGAAAGCTATGGCTACACCTTC.